Following are 31 T cell receptor beta chains from one sample sequenced in a study of blood T cell repertoires in COVID-19. TCRdb's copy holds only in-frame clones and misses some; the assay was immunoSEQ multiplex PCR. Among 75,000 to 90,000 clones listed, around 87% were seen once. The sample comprised peripheral blood. The receptors were sampled from a man older than 75 with active or convalescent COVID-19.

The rearrangement links TRBV5-1 to TRBJ1-1; D is possibly TRBD1 (5 bases). The CDR3 sequence is 15 residues long. In germline, CDR1 is SGHRS, CDR2 YFSETQ. V lost 0 bases to trimming and J lost 6 bases, with 15 bases between them. In DNA form, the CDR3 reads TGCGCCAGCAGCTTGGAAGGGGTTGGGATCTCTGAAGCTTTCTTT. It translates to CASSLEGVGISEAFF.

The chain links TRBV2 to TRBJ1-2; 8 bases are a match to TRBD1. This CDR3 contains 16 residues. Germline V lookup: CDR1 SNHLY, CDR2 FYNNEI. Trimming removed 4 bases from V and 4 bases from J; junction bases left unmatched: 11. CDR3 nucleotide sequence: TGTGCCAGCAGTGCAAAAGGACAGGGACTGATCTATGGCTACACCTTC. Its protein is CASSAKGQGLIYGYTF.

This clone showed up just once. The chain recombines TRBV9 with TRBJ1-6; D is ambiguous. This CDR3 comprises 14 residues. Germline V gives CDR1 SGDLS, CDR2 YYNGEE. With 0 bases removed from V and 5 bases from J, the gap between germline ends came to 6 bases. CDR3 region: CASSVAGNNSPLHF. CDR3 nucleotides: TGTGCCAGCAGCGTAGCGGGAAATAATTCACCCCTCCACTTT.

V and J are TRBV7-2 and TRBJ2-2; the match to TRBD2 covers 7 bases. The V gene's germline CDR1 is SGHTA and CDR2 FQGNSA. The CDR3 totals 15 residues. V shed 5 bases, J shed 7 bases, and the junction held 10 bases outside the gene matches. The CDR3 sequence is CASSGSGTSVGELFF. DNA of the CDR3: TGTGCCAGCAGCGGCAGCGGGACCTCGGTCGGGGAGCTGTTTTTT.

This clone was seen more than once but under ten times. This sequence joins TRBV12-5 and TRBJ1-5; the D is unclear. CDR1 LGHNT and CDR2 FRNRAP come from the germline V gene. V was trimmed by 6 bases and J by 4 bases, leaving 4 bases between them. The CDR3 loop spans 11 amino acids. CDR3 DNA: TGTGCTAGTGGCCATAATCAGCCCCAGCATTTT. Its translation is CASGHNQPQHF.

The CDR3 bases are TGTGCCATCAGTGGTCACAGTGGAACCTACGAGCAGTACGTC. Residues: CAISGHSGTYEQYV. The chain employs TRBV10-3 and TRBJ2-7; the D is unclear. This CDR3 comprises 14 residues. Germline V CDR1 and CDR2: ENHRY, SYGVKD. V was cut by 4 bases and J by 2 bases, with 12 bases left in between.

V usage is TRBV10-3 and J usage is TRBJ2-5; weak D call: TRBD2 (6 bases). The germline V gene has CDR1 ENHRY and CDR2 SYGVKD. This CDR3 spans 13 amino acids. V gave up 4 bases and J gave up 4 bases, with 10 bases separating them. In DNA, the CDR3 is TGTGCCATCAGTGCAGGAGGGGCAGAGACCCAGTACTTC. Protein: CAISAGGAETQYF.

The V and J genes are TRBV2 and TRBJ2-5; the match to TRBD1 covers 7 bases. The CDR3 sequence is 15 residues long. Trimming at V came to 6 bases and at J to 1 base, leaving 8 bases not matched to a gene. Looked up from germline, CDR1 is SNHLY and CDR2 is FYNNEI. The CDR3: CASRQETGIQETQYF. In DNA, the CDR3 is TGTGCCAGCAGGCAAGAGACAGGGATCCAAGAGACCCAGTACTTC.

The chain combines TRBV6-6 with TRBJ1-2; D is uncertain. Germline lookup yields CDR1 MNHNY and CDR2 SVGAGI (reference sequence). The CDR3 loop spans 13 amino acids. V lost 6 bases to trimming and J lost 8 bases, with 16 bases between them. The CDR3 is CASSTVDAGGYTF. CDR3 coding DNA: TGTGCCAGCAGCACGGTGGACGCGGGAGGCTACACCTTC.

The chain carries TRBV7-2 and TRBJ2-5; TRBD2 matches at 8 bases. The CDR3 is 16 residues long. The ends lost 1 base at V and 2 bases at J; junction bases unmatched: 6. CDR1 and CDR2 from the germline V gene are SGHTA and FQGNSA. CDR3 protein: CASSLGSSGRQETQYF. CDR3 in DNA: TGTGCCAGCAGCTTAGGATCTAGCGGGCGACAAGAGACCCAGTACTTC.

The chain employs TRBV10-2 and TRBJ1-2; 8 positions agree with TRBD1. In germline, CDR1 is WSHSY, CDR2 SAAADI. The CDR3 consists of 14 residues. After removal of 2 bases from V and 2 bases from J, the junction contained 1 base not matched to a gene. The CDR3 region has the DNA TGCGCCAGCAGTGAGGCAGGGGGCAACTATGGCTACACCTTC. It encodes CASSEAGGNYGYTF.

In this sample, this clone turned up once. The chain has TRBV3-1 (or the pseudogene TRBV3-2) and TRBJ2-2; TRBD2 matches 12 bases. J gave up 7 bases and V 10 bases, and 4 bases lay outside the gene matches. The CDR3 loop spans 13 amino acids. Germline assignment: CDR1 LGHDT and CDR2 YNNKEL (reference sequence). The CDR3 nucleotides are TGTGCCACCTCTAGCGGGAGGGTCGGGGAGCTGTTTTTT. Amino acids: CATSSGRVGELFF.

CDR3: CASSLTTVPGYTF. The CDR3 region has the DNA TGTGCCAGCAGCTTAACGACAGTTCCTGGCTACACCTTC. This chain joins TRBV7-2 and TRBJ1-2; tentative D call: TRBD1 (5 bases). This CDR3 comprises 13 residues. Germline lookup yields CDR1 SGHTA and CDR2 FQGNSA. V lost 2 bases and J lost 7, with 11 bases in between.

The genes are TRBV29-1 and TRBJ1-1, with D tentatively TRBD1 (6 bases). Per the germline V gene, CDR1 is SQVTM and CDR2 is ANQGSEA. The CDR3 spans 13 residues. Between the trimmed V and J ends, which lost 8 bases and 7 bases, there was a span of 20 bases. CDR3 protein: CSSGIGGGGEAFF. The CDR3 bases are TGCAGCTCCGGGATTGGGGGAGGGGGTGAAGCTTTCTTT.

This chain joins TRBV21-1 and TRBJ1-2; the table's D call, TRBD1, was not checked against the DNA. TRBV21-1 corresponds to a pseudogene. This CDR3 is 13 amino acids long. This CDR3 is CASSYGRGYGYTF. CDR3 DNA sequence: TGTGCCAGCAGCTACGGCAGGGGGTATGGCTACACCTTC.

V gene TRBV7-2 combines with J gene TRBJ2-5, with D maybe TRBD2 (6 bases). Trimming pared 0 bases from V and 2 bases from J, leaving 7 bases between. The germline V gene encodes CDR1 SGHTA and CDR2 FQGNSA. This CDR3 is built from 14 residues. The CDR3 coding sequence is TGTGCCAGCAGCTTAGCGGGGACTCAAGAGACCCAGTACTTC. Protein sequence: CASSLAGTQETQYF.

V gene TRBV6-6 combines with J gene TRBJ1-5; the match to TRBD1 covers 7 bases. Germline CDR1 reads MNHNY; CDR2 reads SVGAGI (reference sequence). J was trimmed by 2 bases and V by 5 bases; bases with no gene match: 3. This CDR3 region has 14 residues. CDR3 region: CASSNTGGNQPQHF. CDR3 in DNA: TGTGCCAGCAGTAATACAGGGGGCAATCAGCCCCAGCATTTT.

This rearrangement joins TRBV11-2 to TRBJ2-1; D unresolved. This CDR3 has 16 residues. Germline V CDR1 and CDR2: SGHAT, FQNNGV. Trimming removed 0 bases from V and 2 bases from J, with 11 bases in between. In DNA form, the CDR3 reads TGTGCCAGCAGCTTAGATCTTTACAGTCCCTACAATGAGCAGTTCTTC. It is translated as CASSLDLYSPYNEQFF.

V is TRBV5-1 and J is TRBJ2-5, with a tentative D call TRBD1 (6 bases). There are 15 residues in the CDR3. V lost 3 bases and J lost 4, with 16 bases in between. Germline-derived CDR1 and CDR2 are SGHRS and YFSETQ. CDR3 sequence: CASSSRTGQTETQYF. CDR3 nucleotide sequence: TGCGCCAGCAGCTCCAGAACCGGACAGACAGAGACCCAGTACTTC.

This clone was observed once. The chain recombines TRBV19 with TRBJ1-5; a weak D match, TRBD1 (6 bases). With 6 bases removed from V and 6 bases from J, the gap between germline ends came to 18 bases. CDR3 length equals 15 residues. CDR1 LNHDA and CDR2 SQIVND come from the germline V gene (reference sequence). CDR3 in DNA: TGTGCCAGTAGCCGCATTTCAGGGGAGAGTCAGCCCCAGCATTTT. Translated, it gives CASSRISGESQPQHF.

This chain uses TRBV6-6 with TRBJ2-3, with TRBD2 matching 11 bases. With V trimmed by 6 bases and J by 4 bases, 6 bases remained unmatched. The germline gives CDR1 MNHNY, CDR2 SVGAGI (reference sequence). The length of the CDR3 is 15 residues. The CDR3 here is CASSLSGGASDTQYF. Written as DNA, the CDR3 is TGTGCCAGCAGCCTTAGCGGGGGGGCCTCAGATACGCAGTATTTT.

The CDR3 region has the DNA TGTGCCAGCAGCTTGGGCAGGGCTGGAAACACCATATATTTT. Protein product: CASSLGRAGNTIYF. The chain combines TRBV5-6 with TRBJ1-3, with D maybe TRBD1 (5 bases). Germline loops: CDR1 SGHDT, CDR2 YYEEEE. V was cut by 0 bases and J by 2 bases, with 6 bases left in between. The CDR3 is made up of 14 amino acids. The full variable domain, completed using reference TRBV5-6 and TRBJ1-3, is DAGVTQSPTHLIKTRGQQVTLRCSPKSGHDTVSWYQQALGQGPQFIFQYYEEEERQRGNFPDRFSGHQFPNYSSELNVNALLLGDSALYLCASSLGRAGNTIYFGEGSWLTVV.

This chain connects TRBV19 to TRBJ2-5; D is possibly TRBD1 (5 bases). Germline V gene sequence: CDR1 LNHDA, CDR2 SQIVND (reference sequence). V lost 3 bases and J 1 base, leaving 9 bases between the germline ends. The CDR3 is 14 residues long. The CDR3 DNA reads TGTGCCAGTAGTATGACAGCTTTCCAAGAGACCCAGTACTTC. Protein: CASSMTAFQETQYF.

The chain uses TRBV11-2 and TRBJ1-2, with D unclear. Per germline, CDR1 SGHAT and CDR2 FQNNGV. The CDR3 runs to 13 residues. V dropped 2 bases and J dropped 2 bases, with 6 bases sitting between them. The CDR3 region has the DNA TGTGCCAGCAGCTTATCAGTGAACTATGGCTACACCTTC. Protein sequence: CASSLSVNYGYTF.

The rearrangement uses TRBV2 and TRBJ2-1; 8 nucleotides agree with TRBD1. This CDR3 spans 12 amino acids. Germline values: CDR1 SNHLY, CDR2 FYNNEI. Trimming cost V 8 bases and J 9 bases; bases outside gene matches: 6. The CDR3 nucleotides are TGTGCCAGCGGAAGGGACAGGCGTGAGCAGTTCTTC. Translating it yields CASGRDRREQFF.

The chain recombines TRBV6-1 with TRBJ1-6; D call uncertain. Germline assignment: CDR1 MNHNS and CDR2 SASEGT. Between the trimmed V and J ends, which lost 2 bases and 7 bases, there was a span of 6 bases. This CDR3 has 13 amino acids. This CDR3 is CASSEWPNSPLHF. In DNA form, the CDR3 reads TGTGCCAGCAGTGAATGGCCCAATTCACCCCTCCACTTT.

This sequence joins TRBV10-1 and TRBJ2-3; D ambiguous. Germline V lookup: CDR1 WNHNN, CDR2 SYGVQD (reference sequence). Trimming took 2 bases from V and 8 from J, leaving 14 bases between them. The CDR3 is 14 amino acids. CDR3 DNA: TGCGCCAGCAGTGAGGTCGCCTCGCAGCGTACGCAGTATTTT. Its translation: CASSEVASQRTQYF.

Only one count was recorded for this clone. J is TRBJ1-4 and V is TRBV9; maybe TRBD1 (5 bases). CDR3 size: 14 residues. Germline V CDR1 and CDR2: SGDLS, YYNGEE. V gave up 4 bases and J gave up 5 bases, with 12 bases separating them. CDR3 sequence (DNA): TGTGCCAGCAGCCCTGGGGGGGGGAATGAAAAACTGTTTTTT. Encoded protein: CASSPGGGNEKLFF.

The rearrangement joins TRBV10-2 to TRBJ1-3; D is undetermined. This CDR3 is 14 amino acids long. CDR1 is WSHSY, CDR2 SAAADI, per germline. V was clipped by 2 bases and J by 0 bases, with 5 bases between them. The DNA of the CDR3 is TGCGCCAGCAGTGAGCAGGACTCTGGAAACACCATATATTTT. Amino acids: CASSEQDSGNTIYF.

The chain's CDR3 is CASSQALAGGRTDTQYF. The CDR3 DNA sequence: TGCGCCAGCAGCCAAGCTTTAGCGGGAGGGAGAACAGATACGCAGTATTTT. The chain carries TRBV4-1 and TRBJ2-3; 11 bases are shared with TRBD2. The ends lost 1 base at V and 3 bases at J; junction bases unmatched: 6. CDR3 length: 17 amino acids. Germline CDR1 and CDR2: MGHRA and YSYEKL.

V usage is TRBV5-6 and J usage is TRBJ2-7, with 10 bases lining up with TRBD1. Germline V gene data show CDR1 as SGHDT and CDR2 as YYEEEE. The V gene end was trimmed by 0 bases and the J gene end by 4 bases; junction bases not matched to a gene: 7. This CDR3 has 16 amino acids. The CDR3 nucleotides are TGTGCCAGCAGCTTGGGGGGACAGGGGAGGAGGTACGAGCAGTACGTC. Encoded protein: CASSLGGQGRRYEQYV.